The next 3 T cell receptor beta chains were all read from a single sample in a study of PD-1 blockade in classical Hodgkin lymphoma. Time point reported: cycle 4 day 1 (C4D1), after 6 weeks of nivolumab. Following autologous stem cell transplantation, relapse occurred in every patient, and exposure to brentuximab vedotin varied. Only in-frame clones appear in the TCRdb table, and some are missing; sequencing was by immunoSEQ multiplex PCR. Found here are around 60,000 clones, 75% to 95% of them singletons; the top ten hold approximately 10%. Material: peripheral blood mononuclear cells (PBMCs), obtained before the fourth cycle of nivolumab. These receptors were collected from a human donor with classical Hodgkin lymphoma.

The chain employs TRBV30 and TRBJ1-6; D not resolved. V gave up 1 base and J gave up 9 bases, with 7 bases separating them. Germline V CDR1 and CDR2: GTSNPN, SVGIG (reference sequence). CDR3 size: 12 residues. CDR3 sequence: CAWSGKGSPLHF. CDR3 bases: TGTGCCTGGAGTGGAAAGGGTTCACCCCTCCACTTT.

V and J are TRBV27 and TRBJ1-6; 7 nucleotides align to TRBD1. The CDR3 consists of 14 residues. The trim removed 5 bases at V and 9 bases at J, leaving 7 bases unmatched. Germline CDR1 MNHEY, CDR2 SMNVEV (reference sequence). DNA of the CDR3: TGTGCCAGCAGTGCCGACAGGGAGGCTTCACCCCTCCACTTT. It translates to CASSADREASPLHF.

This chain connects TRBV29-1 to TRBJ2-3; 7 nucleotides align to TRBD2. The trim removed 7 bases at V and 0 bases at J, leaving 7 bases unmatched. The CDR3 has 14 residues. CDR1 is SQVTM, CDR2 ANQGSEA, per germline. The DNA of the CDR3 is TGCAGCGCCCATAGAGCGGGGAGCACAGATACGCAGTATTTT. Protein product: CSAHRAGSTDTQYF.